These T cell receptor beta chains were read from a single sample in a study of T-cell memory formation after mild COVID-19. TCRdb re-analysed the 5' RACE reads in MiXCR, keeping a single row per CDR3 protein. In the table there are approximately 150,000 distinct CDR3 sequences, 13% to 15% of which are singletons. The sample comprised PBMCs or a T cell subset sorted from them (not recorded which). The receptor set was obtained from an adult woman who had mild COVID-19 (a few samples of this study predate the infection). Cell type and time point are not known. CDR3s include the opening cysteine and the closing phenylalanine or tryptophan. Each record gives: J gene, CDR3 length, clone size, V gene, D gene, CDR3 protein, CDR3 DNA. A D gene is named only where the DNA matches it firmly. The size field is filled for only some rows; it gives once, few, many or a size class.

>TRBJ2-3|17|few|TRBV5-6|TRBD2
CASSSTGTSGYTDTQYF
TGTGCCAGCAGCTCAACCGGGACTAGCGGTTACACAGATACGCAGTATTTT
>TRBJ1-2|14|few|TRBV15|-
CATSRDSGNYGYTF
TGTGCCACCAGCAGAGATTCAGGGAACTATGGCTACACCTTC
>TRBJ2-6|16|few|TRBV7-9|-
CASSRKQGSGANVLTF
TGTGCCAGCAGCCGAAAGCAGGGCTCTGGGGCCAACGTCCTGACTTTC
>TRBJ1-1|16|-|TRBV5-1|-
CASSLVENVVNTEAFF
TGCGCCAGCAGCTTGGTTGAGAACGTAGTGAACACTGAAGCTTTCTTT
>TRBJ2-1|14|many|TRBV12-3/TRBV12-4|TRBD2
CASTTGGGIGEQFF
TGTGCCAGCACCACAGGCGGGGGTATTGGTGAGCAGTTCTTC
>TRBJ2-2|15|-|TRBV7-9|-
CASSPTRTLTGELFF
TGTGCCAGCAGCCCTACAAGGACTCTCACCGGGGAGCTGTTTTTT
>TRBJ2-7|12|few|TRBV30|TRBD1
CAWGTGALEQYF
TGTGCCTGGGGGACAGGAGCCCTCGAGCAGTACTTC
>TRBJ2-4|13|few|TRBV5-6|-
CASSLDGENIQYF
TGTGCCAGCAGCTTGGATGGGGAGAACATTCAGTACTTC
>TRBJ2-3|18|-|TRBV5-1|TRBD2
CASKPVPGTSGFADTQYF
TGCGCCAGCAAACCAGTTCCCGGGACTAGCGGCTTTGCAGATACGCAGTATTTT
>TRBJ1-2|15|-|TRBV3-1|-
CASSPYREGNYGYTF
TGTGCCAGCAGCCCATACAGGGAGGGGAACTATGGCTACACCTTC
>TRBJ1-2|13|-|TRBV7-9|-
CASSLIQGGGYTF
TGTGCCAGCAGCTTAATACAGGGAGGTGGCTACACCTTC
>TRBJ2-7|17|-|TRBV6-2/TRBV6-3|-
CDSSYRRGRLLPYEQYF
TGTGACAGCAGTTACAGACGGGGGCGACTACTCCCCTACGAGCAGTACTTC
>TRBJ1-1|16|-|TRBV3-1|TRBD1
CASSFLGQPRVTEAFF
TGTGCCAGCAGCTTTTTGGGACAGCCGAGAGTCACTGAAGCTTTCTTT
>TRBJ1-1|11|-|TRBV25-1|-
CASGPGAEAFF
TGTGCCAGCGGACCCGGAGCTGAAGCTTTCTTT
>TRBJ2-7|13|few|TRBV5-1|-
CASSISGLYEQYF
TGCGCCAGCAGCATTAGCGGACTCTACGAGCAGTACTTC
>TRBJ2-1|14|few|TRBV7-7|-
CASSLVSGYNEQFF
TGTGCCAGCAGCTTAGTTTCCGGATACAATGAGCAGTTCTTC
>TRBJ1-2|13|-|TRBV5-1|TRBD1
CASSYQGDYGYTF
TGCGCCAGCAGCTACCAGGGGGACTATGGCTACACCTTC